This TCR beta chain was sequenced in a study of T cell responses to AZD1222 COVID-19 vaccine listed by TCRdb under 2021. A note on the overall study: A total of roughly 240 trial participants underwent TCR sequencing, of whom some 210 received two doses of AZD1222 and about 25 received two doses of the MenACWY control vaccine. Trial participants were enrolled by age into 18-55, 56-69 and 70-plus year subgroups, with approximately 150, 28 and 58 TCR-sequenced participants respectively.

V and J are trimmed by 5 bases and 7 bases, and the gene matches miss 12 bases of the junction. Looking up the germline V gene yields CDR1 MNHEY and CDR2 SVGEGT. The CDR3 covers 15 residues, taking in both the cysteine and the phenylalanine. The only DNA kept is the CDR3, 45 bases in frame from the first base. The CDR3 regions of human TCRbeta chains were analyzed by immunosequencing. The study's own analysis went as follows. Repertoire TCRs were matched against a reference library of SARS-CoV-2-specific TCRs generated with the MIRA antigen-specificity platform. Breadth was defined as the fraction of unique TCRs that were SARS-CoV-2-associated. Depth was defined as the fraction of total T cells that were SARS-CoV-2-associated. Using the MIRA data, each spike-specific TCR was mapped to the spike region that the TCR reacts to and placed in a CD4 or CD8 class. Log10-transformed breadth and depth values were compared by one-way ANOVA with Sidak's multiple comparisons tests. The table was pulled from immuneACCESS by TCRdb, which kept in-frame rearrangements only. Such tables lose some clones; where checked, under half of the loss comes from unresolved V genes, and the rest has no known cause. V, J and clone size are taken as reported in that table, and D and trimming were inferred from the DNA itself. The sample contains approximately 150,000 clones, about 90% of them found a single time. The ten largest clones add up to about 6.5% of the sample.

Reading the label with the study, this specimen's time point is: about 28 days (+/-7) after the second vaccine dose. AZD1222 recipients given second doses at about 4 weeks or at about 12 weeks were pooled, since spike-specific TCR depth and breadth were not found to differ between the two schedules. Samples from vaccinated people were obtained from the UK trials COV001 and COV002, which included a single-blind randomized controlled phase 2/3 trial of AZD1222 (ChAdOx1 nCoV-19) in healthy adults. For TCRbeta chain sequencing, PBMC samples were collected from trial participants at day 0 and at day 28 after the second dose. Overall study outcomes, separate from this receptor: The 56-69-year group was small, and its depth increase did not reach significance, likely because of low power. Vaccine-associated CD4 TCRs spanned the whole spike protein, with dominant responses in regions 160-218 and 743-854. Conclusions about previously exposed vaccinees are limited, since just six or seven AZD1222 recipients were seropositive for SARS-CoV-2 at baseline. After two AZD1222 doses, spike-specific TCR breadth and depth were significantly higher than at day 0 and than in MenACWY recipients. Because no samples from the day 14 peak response were available, repertoires could be characterized only after the peak T cell response. Most participants were white British and females outnumbered males, and the authors suggested that clonal diversity may have been underestimated. Reportedly, almost half of the unique spike-specific TCRs recognized epitopes lying outside the regions that are mutated in the B.1.351 and B.1.1.7 variants.

With respect to this clone: It has no known antigen specificity. No base quality information exists; no much larger clone differs at one position.

The TCR comes from an adult who received the AZD1222 COVID-19 vaccine. The rearrangement combines TRBV6-2 or TRBV6-3 with TRBJ2-5, with 8 bases in between that match TRBD2. The sequencing here drew on peripheral blood, taken 28 days after the second AZD1222 dose. The DNA reads as follows: TGTGCCAGCAGTACAACCGGGACTAGGAGACGGACCCAGTACTTC. Protein translation: CASSTTGTRRRTQYF.